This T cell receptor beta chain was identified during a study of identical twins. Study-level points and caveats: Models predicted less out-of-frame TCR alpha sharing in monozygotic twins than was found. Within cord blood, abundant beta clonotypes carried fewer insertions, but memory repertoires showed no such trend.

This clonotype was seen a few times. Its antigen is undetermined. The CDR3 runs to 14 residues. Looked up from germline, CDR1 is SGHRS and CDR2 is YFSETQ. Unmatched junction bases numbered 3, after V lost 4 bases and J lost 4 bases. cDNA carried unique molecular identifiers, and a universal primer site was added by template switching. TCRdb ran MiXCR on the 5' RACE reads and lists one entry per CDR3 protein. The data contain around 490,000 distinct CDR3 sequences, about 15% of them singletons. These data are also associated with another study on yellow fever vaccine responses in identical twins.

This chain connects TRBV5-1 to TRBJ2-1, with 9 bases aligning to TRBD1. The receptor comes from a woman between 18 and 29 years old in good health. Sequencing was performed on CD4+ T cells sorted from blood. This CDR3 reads CASSGTGNYNEQFF. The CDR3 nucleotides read TGCGCCAGCAGCGGGACAGGGAATTACAATGAGCAGTTCTTC.